One sample yielded the 29 T cell receptor beta chains listed below, sequenced in a study of blood T cell repertoires in COVID-19. Only in-frame clones appear in the TCRdb table, and some are missing; sequencing was by immunoSEQ multiplex PCR. Of some 240,000 clones listed, 75% to 85% are singletons. The sequencing sample was made of peripheral blood. All receptors derive from a woman aged 60-75 years with active or convalescent COVID-19.

CDR3 sequence reads: CASSLDRPEENTIYF. CDR3 nucleotides: TGTGCCAGCAGCTTGGACAGGCCAGAGGAGAACACCATATATTTT. The chain carries TRBV5-6 and TRBJ1-3; a weak D match, TRBD1 (5 bases). V lost 0 bases and J lost 7, with 14 bases in between. Germline V gene sequence: CDR1 SGHDT, CDR2 YYEEEE. This CDR3 has 15 residues.

The chain combines TRBV10-1 with TRBJ1-4; 10 bases are shared with TRBD1. Losses at the gene ends were 4 bases for V and 7 bases for J; bases not matched to a gene: 9. There are 16 residues in the CDR3. Germline-derived CDR1 and CDR2 are WNHNN and SYGVQD (reference sequence). The DNA for the CDR3 is TGCGCCAGCAGTGGACCGTTGACAGGGGGCGGTGAAAAACTGTTTTTT. This encodes CASSGPLTGGGEKLFF.

This clone was counted a few times. For the CDR3, the DNA is TGTGCCAGCAGTTACTCGCGCCCCAGGGAGGGCGAGCAGTACTTC. Protein: CASSYSRPREGEQYF. V is TRBV6-5 and J is TRBJ2-7; 7 nucleotides line up with TRBD2. Germline values: CDR1 MNHEY, CDR2 SVGAGI. V shed 0 bases and J 6 bases; nucleotides not matched to a gene: 8. CDR3 length equals 15 residues.

This sequence joins TRBV6-6 and TRBJ1-2, with D maybe TRBD1 (5 bases). This CDR3 spans 13 amino acids. Trimming shortened V by 6 bases and J by 0 bases, and 8 bases separated the two germline ends. Germline CDR1 MNHNY, CDR2 SVGAGI (reference sequence). CDR3 coding DNA: TGTGCCAGCAGGTCAGGGTCTAACTATGGCTACACCTTC. Translation: CASRSGSNYGYTF.

The chain is built from TRBV5-4 and TRBJ2-3, with 8 nucleotides matching TRBD2. The CDR3 has 18 residues. The V gene end was trimmed by 4 bases and the J gene end by 0 bases; junction bases not matched to a gene: 13. Germline V gene sequence: CDR1 SGHNT, CDR2 YYREEE (reference sequence). This chain's CDR3 is CASSRLAPRPLSTDTQYF. The CDR3 nucleotides read TGTGCCAGCAGCCGACTAGCGCCCCGTCCCCTTAGCACAGATACGCAGTATTTT.

This chain links TRBV30 with TRBJ1-1, with D possibly matching TRBD1 (6 bases). V lost 5 bases, J lost 0 bases, and 7 bases lay in between. The CDR3 has 12 residues. Looked up from germline, CDR1 is GTSNPN and CDR2 is SVGIG (reference sequence). The CDR3 protein is CAWGQLNTEAFF. In DNA, the CDR3 is TGTGCCTGGGGACAGTTGAACACTGAAGCTTTCTTT.

The chain carries TRBV23-1 and TRBJ1-3; tentative D call: TRBD1 (6 bases). TRBV23-1 is assigned to the ORF class and has an uncertain function. The CDR3 totals 14 residues. The V end lost 6 bases, the J end lost 4 bases, and 13 bases lay between the germline ends. CDR3 sequence reads: CASRMTGKGNTIYF. In DNA, the CDR3 is TGCGCCAGCAGGATGACAGGTAAGGGAAACACCATATATTTT.

V is TRBV6-5 and J is TRBJ2-3; TRBD1 aligns across 10 bases. V was pared by 7 bases and J by 4 bases, with 8 bases of the junction left unmatched. The CDR3 has 15 residues. Germline V gene lookup returns CDR1 MNHEY and CDR2 SVGAGI. The CDR3 is CASIKGQGNADTQYF. In DNA, the CDR3 is TGTGCCAGCATCAAGGGACAGGGGAACGCAGATACGCAGTATTTT.

This clone was detected only once. The chain links TRBV19 to TRBJ2-1, with 9 bases lining up with TRBD1. J lost 4 bases, V lost 1 base, and 8 bases had no gene match. Germline values: CDR1 LNHDA, CDR2 SQIVND (reference sequence). This CDR3 region has 17 residues. DNA of the CDR3: TGTGCCAGTAGTATAGGAACCGGGACAGGGACGTACAATGAGCAGTTCTTC. Residues: CASSIGTGTGTYNEQFF.

The V and J genes are TRBV19 and TRBJ1-2, with D maybe TRBD1 (5 bases). Germline CDR1 LNHDA, CDR2 SQIVND (reference sequence). V gave up 0 bases and J gave up 8 bases, with 19 bases separating them. This CDR3 contains 16 residues. The CDR3 here is CASSIDRPGKDDGYTF. DNA of the CDR3: TGTGCCAGTAGTATAGATCGCCCAGGGAAGGATGACGGCTACACCTTC.

This clone has a single count. The chain links TRBV18 to TRBJ2-2; D possibly corresponds to TRBD2 (7 bases). In germline, CDR1 is KGHSH, CDR2 LQKENI. V lost 5 bases, J lost 13 bases, and 29 bases lay in between. The CDR3 is 17 amino acids. The CDR3 DNA sequence: TGTGCCAGCTCAACTCGGGACATCGCGGGGGATCAAGCGGCGCTGTTTTTT. The encoded protein is CASSTRDIAGDQAALFF.

The chain carries TRBV7-9 and TRBJ1-5; 9 nucleotides line up with TRBD1. The CDR3 is 13 residues long. V dropped 4 bases and J dropped 7; count of bases not matched to a gene: 2. CDR1 and CDR2 (germline): SEHNR, FQNEAQ (reference sequence). The CDR3 sequence: CASSYGQGQPQHF. CDR3 bases: TGTGCCAGCAGCTACGGACAGGGGCAGCCCCAGCATTTT. Supplemented by reference TRBV7-9 and TRBJ1-5, the full variable domain reads DTGVSQNPRHKITKRGQNVTFRCDPISEHNRLYWYRQTLGQGPEFLTYFQNEAQLEKSRLLSDRFSAERPKGSFSTLEIQRTEQGDSAMYLCASSYGQGQPQHFGDGTRLSIL.

The rearrangement uses TRBV6-2 or TRBV6-3 and TRBJ2-2; perhaps TRBD2 as D (5 bases). CDR1 is MNHEY, CDR2 SVGEGT, per germline. The ends were cut back, 2 bases at V and 7 bases at J, with 11 bases in the middle. CDR3 size: 14 residues. CDR3 nucleotide sequence: TGTGCCAGCAGTTACGCGACTACCTTCGGGGAGCTGTTTTTT. Translated: CASSYATTFGELFF.

V usage is TRBV18 and J usage is TRBJ2-7; 7 nucleotides align to TRBD1. The V segment lost 5 bases and the J segment 0 bases; nucleotides outside the gene matches: 7. Germline CDR1 reads KGHSH; CDR2 reads LQKENI. The CDR3 consists of 15 residues. CDR3 sequence reads: CASSGLQGVSYEQYF. CDR3 nucleotides: TGTGCCAGCTCAGGATTGCAGGGGGTCTCCTACGAGCAGTACTTC.

The CDR3, as DNA: TGTGCCAGCAGTTACAGGGGGACGGAGCTGTTTTTT. Translating gives CASSYRGTELFF. This chain connects TRBV27 to TRBJ2-2; 8 bases match TRBD1. The germline CDR1 and CDR2 sequences are MNHEY and SMNVEV (reference sequence). V shed 4 bases, J shed 10 bases, and the junction held 2 bases outside the gene matches. This CDR3 region has 12 residues.

This rearrangement joins TRBV9 to TRBJ1-3, with a possible D match to TRBD1 (6 bases). This CDR3 comprises 13 residues. The germline V gene has CDR1 SGDLS and CDR2 YYNGEE. Trimming removed 3 bases from V and 8 bases from J, with 12 bases in between. In DNA form, the CDR3 reads TGTGCCAGCAGCGAACAGGGAGAAGACACCATATATTTT. It yields the protein CASSEQGEDTIYF.

Concerning this clone: At the DNA level, this CDR3 is encoded by other sequences in the same sample as well. The chain is built from TRBV6-5 and TRBJ1-1; D gene ambiguous. The V gene lost 0 bases and the J gene lost 0 bases, with 8 bases spanning the gap. Germline loops: CDR1 MNHEY, CDR2 SVGAGI. There are 15 residues in the CDR3. The CDR3 sequence: CASSYSRTVNTEAFF. In DNA, the CDR3 is TGTGCCAGCAGTTACTCGAGAACAGTGAACACTGAAGCTTTCTTT.

The CDR3 DNA reads TGTGCTAGTGGTTTGGTACTGGGACAGGCGGTCGGGAATGGCTACACCTTC. Translated: CASGLVLGQAVGNGYTF. This sequence joins TRBV12-5 and TRBJ1-2, with 8 bases matching TRBD1. Trimming at V came to 0 bases and at J to 6 bases, leaving 12 bases not matched to a gene. Germline V gene sequence: CDR1 LGHNT, CDR2 FRNRAP. This CDR3 has 17 amino acids.

J is TRBJ2-1 and V is TRBV4-1; D possibly corresponds to TRBD2 (5 bases). This CDR3 is built from 16 residues. Germline CDR1 is MGHRA and CDR2 is YSYEKL. The germline V and J ends were trimmed by 4 bases and 0 bases, with 13 bases remaining between them. In DNA form, the CDR3 reads TGCGCCAGCAGCCGCTCGACCGGGATCTCCTACAATGAGCAGTTCTTC. It is translated as CASSRSTGISYNEQFF.

This clone was detected only once. This chain joins TRBV7-3 and TRBJ2-7, with D tentatively TRBD1 (6 bases). The V gene's germline CDR1 is SGHTA and CDR2 FQGTGA. Trimming removed 4 bases at V and 1 base at J, with 11 bases between. The CDR3 extends over 14 amino acids. The CDR3 region is CASSSRTDSYEQYF. The CDR3 DNA follows: TGTGCCAGCAGCTCAAGGACAGATTCCTACGAGCAGTACTTC.

The chain recombines TRBV12-3 or TRBV12-4 with TRBJ2-7, with D maybe TRBD1 (5 bases). This CDR3 has 12 residues. The V end was cut by 5 bases, the J end by 4 bases, with 9 bases between. The CDR3 region is CASSRGGYEQYF. As DNA, the CDR3 is TGTGCCAGCAGTAGGGGTGGTTACGAGCAGTACTTC.

The J gene is TRBJ1-1, the V gene TRBV7-9; 7 bases match TRBD1. CDR1 is SEHNR, CDR2 FQNEAQ, per germline (reference sequence). The CDR3 is made up of 13 amino acids. Trimming cost V 7 bases and J 8 bases; bases outside gene matches: 10. In DNA, the CDR3 is TGTGCCAGCATCAAGACAGGGACACCGGAAGCTTTCTTT. Encoded protein: CASIKTGTPEAFF.

The V and J genes are TRBV3-1 (or the pseudogene TRBV3-2) and TRBJ2-7; D is ambiguous. Trimming left V 1 base short and J 4 bases short, with 11 bases between. The CDR3 length is 14 residues. Germline-derived CDR1 and CDR2 are LGHDT and YNNKEL (reference sequence). This chain's CDR3 is CASSQGVQTYEQYF. The CDR3 DNA is TGTGCCAGCAGCCAAGGGGTACAGACGTACGAGCAGTACTTC.

V usage is TRBV11-2 and J usage is TRBJ1-1; D is ambiguous. The CDR3 has 13 residues. Looked up from germline, CDR1 is SGHAT and CDR2 is FQNNGV. V was pared by 4 bases and J by 5 bases, with 11 bases between. The CDR3 coding sequence is TGTGCCAGCAGCTCAGGACTGAGGACTGAAGCTTTCTTT. Protein sequence: CASSSGLRTEAFF.

This chain uses TRBV21-1 with TRBJ2-1; the table's D call, TRBD2, was not checked against the DNA. TRBV21-1 is an annotated pseudogene. The CDR3 has 18 amino acids. Written as DNA, the CDR3 is TGTGCCAGCAGCAAATTCCCCGCCCGAGACTACCTTAACAATGAGCAGTTCTTC. Amino acids: CASSKFPARDYLNNEQFF.

This clone was detected a few times. V usage is TRBV30 and J usage is TRBJ1-1, with no clear D. Germline values: CDR1 GTSNPN, CDR2 SVGIG (reference sequence). Trimming took off 4 bases at V and 0 bases at J, with 15 bases between the two ends. This CDR3 region has 15 residues. The CDR3 loop reads CAWTVNGLMNTEAFF. The CDR3 coding sequence is TGTGCCTGGACGGTGAACGGACTAATGAACACTGAAGCTTTCTTT.

V and J are TRBV4-1 and TRBJ1-1; no firm D call. Trimming left V 0 bases short and J 1 base short, with 9 bases between. The CDR3 runs to 15 residues. The V gene's germline CDR1 is MGHRA and CDR2 YSYEKL. This CDR3 is CASSQEVAQNTEAFF. CDR3 nucleotide sequence: TGCGCCAGCAGCCAAGAAGTGGCCCAGAACACTGAAGCTTTCTTT.

This chain links TRBV12-3 or TRBV12-4 with TRBJ1-2; no definite D call. The length of the CDR3 is 12 residues. V gave up 2 bases and J gave up 10 bases, with 11 bases separating them. The CDR3 reads CASSLRAGFYTF. DNA of the CDR3: TGTGCCAGCAGTTTAAGGGCGGGGTTCTACACCTTC.

J is TRBJ1-6 and V is TRBV6-5, with D unclear. Per germline, CDR1 MNHEY and CDR2 SVGAGI. V gave up 0 bases and J gave up 4 bases, with 7 bases separating them. The CDR3 has 15 residues. The DNA for the CDR3 is TGTGCCAGCAGTTACTCGACTCCATATAATTCACCCCTCCACTTT. Protein sequence: CASSYSTPYNSPLHF.